These 31 T cell receptor beta chains share one sample of origin, sequenced in a study of human T cells and chemical hapten exposure. Time point given: patch test 1, 2 weeks after DPC sensitization. Treatment denoted: therapeutic diphenylcyclopropenone sensitization with weekly scalp DPC. TCRdb independently ran MiXCR on the RACE reads; one entry per CDR3 protein. The table records roughly 160,000 distinct CDR3 sequences, approximately 14% of them present only once. The specimen was whole blood, collected in connection with sensitization to the hapten diphenylcyclopropenone (DPC). The source is a woman in her 30s with alopecia areata. Some clones in this sample may be carry-over from other donors' samples.

This clonotype was detected only a few times. The genes are TRBV6-5 and TRBJ2-7, with TRBD1 identical over 10 bases. V lost 5 bases, J lost 5 bases, and 6 bases stayed unmatched. CDR3 size: 14 residues. Germline V lookup: CDR1 MNHEY, CDR2 SVGAGI. The chain's CDR3 is CASSPGTGENEQYF. CDR3 DNA sequence: TGTGCCAGCAGTCCCGGGACAGGGGAAAACGAGCAGTACTTC.

This clonotype was detected only a few times. V gene TRBV6-2 or TRBV6-3 combines with J gene TRBJ2-2, with D possibly being TRBD2 (6 bases). The CDR3 has 17 residues. Germline values: CDR1 MNHEY, CDR2 SVGEGT. Trimming took 5 bases from V and 5 from J, leaving 21 bases between them. CDR3 residues: CASSPHSGTSLTGELFF. The CDR3 DNA reads as TGTGCCAGCAGTCCTCATTCCGGGACTTCCCTTACCGGGGAGCTGTTTTTT.

V is TRBV6-5 and J is TRBJ2-2; TRBD1 agrees at 7 bases. V was clipped by 6 bases and J by 5 bases; unmatched bases: 9. The germline V gene has CDR1 MNHEY and CDR2 SVGAGI. This CDR3 has 15 amino acids. Written as DNA, the CDR3 is TGTGCCAGCAGATTCACAGGGGCCGGGACCGGGGAGCTGTTTTTT. Its protein is CASRFTGAGTGELFF.

This clonotype was seen a few times. This chain connects TRBV10-1 to TRBJ1-5; D gene ambiguous. Germline V gene data show CDR1 as WNHNN and CDR2 as SYGVQD (reference sequence). V was clipped by 2 bases and J by 1 base, with 6 bases between them. The CDR3 has 14 amino acids. CDR3 sequence reads: CASSEGVSNQPQHF. The CDR3 DNA reads as TGCGCCAGCAGTGAGGGGGTAAGCAATCAGCCCCAGCATTTT.

This chain connects TRBV5-6 to TRBJ1-4; D possibly corresponds to TRBD1 (6 bases). From germline, CDR1 is SGHDT and CDR2 YYEEEE. This CDR3 region has 14 residues. Trimming left V 2 bases short and J 7 bases short, with 12 bases between. CDR3 loop: CASSLQGISEKLFF. CDR3 coding DNA: TGTGCCAGCAGCTTACAGGGAATCTCTGAAAAACTGTTTTTT.

This clonotype came up a few times. The chain has TRBV11-2 and TRBJ2-5, with TRBD1 as a possible D gene (6 bases). The germline V gene has CDR1 SGHAT and CDR2 FQNNGV. V lost 3 bases, J lost 5 bases, and 10 bases lay in between. The CDR3 contains 13 residues. The CDR3 here is CASSLDQGETQYF. In DNA, the CDR3 is TGTGCCAGCAGCTTGGATCAGGGGGAGACCCAGTACTTC.

This clonotype was seen a few times. DNA of the CDR3: TGTGCCAGCTCACAAGGTTTTGAGTGGAACACTGAAGCTTTCTTT. Translated, it gives CASSQGFEWNTEAFF. The V call is TRBV18, the J call TRBJ1-1; unclear D gene. Trimming removed 4 bases from V and 1 base from J, with 13 bases in between. Germline CDR1 and CDR2: KGHSH and LQKENI. This CDR3 has 15 residues.

This clonotype was observed a handful of times. The chain couples TRBV24-1 to TRBJ2-7, with D hard to call. The CDR3 loop spans 14 amino acids. Germline V gene sequence: CDR1 KGHDR, CDR2 SFDVKD. V was clipped by 3 bases and J by 1 base, with 9 bases between them. The CDR3 DNA sequence: TGTGCCACCAGTGATGAAACAACTTCCTACGAGCAGTACTTC. Its translation is CATSDETTSYEQYF.

In this sample, this clonotype turned up a few times. The chain combines TRBV6-1 with TRBJ1-5, with unresolved D. Trimming left V 4 bases short and J 0 bases short, with 13 bases between. There are 16 residues in the CDR3. Looked up from germline, CDR1 is MNHNS and CDR2 is SASEGT. This CDR3 reads CASSVTGLGSNQPQHF. The CDR3 DNA sequence: TGTGCCAGCAGTGTGACCGGTCTCGGTAGCAATCAGCCCCAGCATTTT.

V usage is TRBV5-1 and J usage is TRBJ2-1, with D possibly called TRBD1 or TRBD2 (6 bases each). CDR1 SGHRS and CDR2 YFSETQ come from the germline V gene. Trimming removed 1 base from V and 7 bases from J, with 12 bases in between. This CDR3 has 14 amino acids. CDR3 sequence: CASSLRGGPNEQFF. Here the CDR3 DNA reads TGCGCCAGCAGCTTGAGAGGGGGGCCTAATGAGCAGTTCTTC.

The sample holds many counts of this clonotype. The chain combines TRBV12-3 or TRBV12-4 with TRBJ2-2; TRBD1 might be the D (5 bases). CDR3 length: 14 residues. Trimming cost V 2 bases and J 5 bases, with 9 bases left between them. As DNA, the CDR3 is TGTGCCAGCAGTTTAATCAGGGCGACCGGGGAGCTGTTTTTT. It specifies CASSLIRATGELFF.

This clonotype was counted only a few times. The chain couples TRBV20-1 to TRBJ1-2; the D is unclear. V lost 3 bases, J lost 2 bases, and 7 bases lay in between. The CDR3 is 12 amino acids. Germline V gene data show CDR1 as DFQATT and CDR2 as SNEGSKA (reference sequence). CDR3 DNA sequence: TGCAGTGCTAGTGACAAGAACTATGGCTACACCTTC. Translated: CSASDKNYGYTF.

This clonotype was found many times. V and J are TRBV29-1 and TRBJ2-7; 10 positions match TRBD1. The CDR3 is 13 amino acids. In germline, CDR1 is SQVTM, CDR2 ANQGSEA. J gave up 4 bases and V 1 base, and 1 base lay outside the gene matches. CDR3 residues: CSVEAGQGYEQYF. The CDR3 nucleotides read TGCAGCGTTGAAGCGGGACAGGGGTACGAGCAGTACTTC.

The chain links TRBV29-1 to TRBJ2-7; 8 bases agree with TRBD1. The length of the CDR3 is 12 residues. Germline CDR1 and CDR2: SQVTM and ANQGSEA. V shed 8 bases, J shed 2 bases, and the junction held 5 bases outside the gene matches. This CDR3 reads CSYATGAYEQYF. DNA of the CDR3: TGCAGCTATGCGACAGGGGCCTACGAGCAGTACTTC.

The chain links TRBV7-9 to TRBJ2-1; a possible D gene is TRBD2 (7 bases). Germline loops: CDR1 SEHNR, CDR2 FQNEAQ (reference sequence). V lost 11 bases and J 7 bases, leaving 18 bases between the germline ends. The CDR3 is made up of 13 amino acids. The CDR3 DNA follows: TGTGCCGGAGGGAGGGGGTCCGAAAATGAGCAGTTCTTC. Residues: CAGGRGSENEQFF.

The chain is built from TRBV28 and TRBJ1-3; 7 nucleotides align to TRBD1. The CDR3 contains 16 residues. Germline V lookup: CDR1 MDHEN, CDR2 SYDVKM. Unmatched junction bases numbered 9, after V lost 5 bases and J lost 2 bases. The CDR3 loop is CASSIPTGLTGNTIYF. CDR3 nucleotide sequence: TGTGCCAGCAGTATTCCGACAGGGCTGACTGGAAACACCATATATTTT.

The chain is built from TRBV20-1 and TRBJ2-1; 9 positions agree with TRBD2. CDR1 and CDR2 from the germline V gene are DFQATT and SNEGSKA (reference sequence). The CDR3 is made up of 14 amino acids. V was clipped by 3 bases and J by 7 bases; unmatched bases: 7. The CDR3 DNA follows: TGCAGTGCTAGGAAGCGGGGGGCGTGGAATGAGCAGTTCTTC. It codes for CSARKRGAWNEQFF.

This clonotype appeared a few times. This CDR3 reads CASSPSGLGGELFF. The DNA for the CDR3 is TGTGCCAGCAGTCCGTCGGGTCTAGGCGGGGAGCTGTTTTTT. The V call is TRBV27, the J call TRBJ2-2; D unresolved. Trimming left V 5 bases short and J 7 bases short, with 14 bases between. Germline CDR1 reads MNHEY; CDR2 reads SMNVEV (reference sequence). The CDR3 extends over 14 amino acids.

The gene calls are TRBV4-3 and TRBJ2-2; no reliable D call. V lost 2 bases to trimming and J lost 8 bases, with 15 bases between them. Germline CDR1 and CDR2: LGHNA and YSLEER. The CDR3 consists of 15 residues. In nucleotides, the CDR3 is TGCGCCAGCAGCCAAAATCCGGCTGAGGTGGGGGAGCTGTTTTTT. This sequence encodes CASSQNPAEVGELFF.

The chain has TRBV5-5 and TRBJ1-2; D may be TRBD1 (6 bases). From germline, CDR1 is SGHKS and CDR2 YYEKEE (reference sequence). Trimming shortened V by 5 bases and J by 1 base, and 18 bases separated the two germline ends. The length of the CDR3 is 16 residues. In nucleotides, the CDR3 is TGTGCCAGCAGTACCAAACAGGGACGAGATAACTATGGCTACACCTTC. Translated: CASSTKQGRDNYGYTF.

This clonotype was seen more than once but under ten times. CDR3 nucleotides: TGCAGTGCTAGGGCAGGGACAGGGGGCGTGAGGAATCAGCCCCAGCATTTT. Translated, it gives CSARAGTGGVRNQPQHF. This chain connects TRBV20-1 to TRBJ1-5; 12 nucleotides line up with TRBD1. The CDR3 consists of 17 residues. The V and J ends lost 3 bases and 4 bases, in that order; junction bases with no gene match: 10. CDR1 DFQATT and CDR2 SNEGSKA come from the germline V gene (reference sequence).

At least ten counts were recorded for this clonotype. The chain couples TRBV4-3 to TRBJ1-2; D uncertain. Germline loops: CDR1 LGHNA, CDR2 YSLEER. The V gene lost 0 bases and the J gene lost 2 bases, with 10 bases spanning the gap. The CDR3 is made up of 15 amino acids. CDR3 nucleotide sequence: TGCGCCAGCAGCCAAGATTGGGGAAGAAACTATGGCTACACCTTC. This gives the protein CASSQDWGRNYGYTF.

The genes are TRBV4-1 and TRBJ2-1; D is undetermined. Looked up from germline, CDR1 is MGHRA and CDR2 is YSYEKL. The CDR3 contains 15 residues. Trimming took off 0 bases at V and 4 bases at J, with 10 bases between the two ends. The CDR3: CASSQEGLFYNEQFF. Written as DNA, the CDR3 is TGCGCCAGCAGCCAAGAAGGGCTATTTTACAATGAGCAGTTCTTC.

V and J are TRBV3-1 and TRBJ1-5; TRBD1 aligns across 8 bases. Losses at the gene ends were 3 bases for V and 7 bases for J; bases not matched to a gene: 8. Per germline, CDR1 LGHDT and CDR2 YNNKEL (reference sequence). CDR3 size: 15 residues. As DNA, the CDR3 is TGTGCCAGCAGCCAGGCGGCAGGGGGCAGGCAGCCCCAGCATTTT. Amino acid sequence: CASSQAAGGRQPQHF.

This clonotype was counted only a few times. V and J are TRBV7-3 and TRBJ2-2, with D possibly called TRBD1 or TRBD2 (5 bases each). The CDR3 is made up of 14 amino acids. The ends were cut back, 4 bases at V and 6 bases at J, with 12 bases in the middle. The germline V gene encodes CDR1 SGHTA and CDR2 FQGTGA. CDR3 nucleotide sequence: TGTGCCAGCAGCTCCTTTTTGGGGGCCGGGGAGCTGTTTTTT. Its protein product is CASSSFLGAGELFF.

The V and J genes are TRBV18 and TRBJ2-5; 12 bases match TRBD1. Trimming cost V 3 bases and J 5 bases; bases outside gene matches: 4. The CDR3 covers 15 residues. Per the germline V gene, CDR1 is KGHSH and CDR2 is LQKENI. The CDR3 loop is CASSPGTGGSETQYF. CDR3 nucleotide sequence: TGTGCCAGCTCACCCGGGACAGGGGGCAGCGAGACCCAGTACTTC.

This clonotype was seen a few times. This sequence joins TRBV4-3 and TRBJ2-2; D call uncertain. Germline loops: CDR1 LGHNA, CDR2 YSLEER. The CDR3 consists of 15 residues. V was trimmed by 1 base and J by 7 bases, leaving 13 bases between them. CDR3 nucleotide sequence: TGCGCCAGCAGCCAAGTACAACAGTGGGACGGGGAGCTGTTTTTT. Its translation is CASSQVQQWDGELFF.

This clonotype was detected a few times. V is TRBV12-3 or TRBV12-4 and J is TRBJ2-2; D may be TRBD2 (6 bases). The ends were cut back, 3 bases at V and 4 bases at J, with 12 bases in the middle. The CDR3 covers 15 residues. The DNA for the CDR3 is TGTGCCAGCAGTTTTTCTGGAGGGGTCACCGGGGAGCTGTTTTTT. It yields the protein CASSFSGGVTGELFF.

This clonotype came up a few times. The gene calls are TRBV6-6 and TRBJ2-6; no reliable D call. This CDR3 contains 15 residues. Trimming cost V 0 bases and J 2 bases, with 5 bases left between them. Per germline, CDR1 MNHNY and CDR2 SVGAGI (reference sequence). CDR3 nucleotides: TGTGCCAGCAGTTACTCTGTAACTGGGGCCAACGTCCTGACTTTC. Translation gives CASSYSVTGANVLTF.

V is TRBV12-3 or TRBV12-4 and J is TRBJ1-5, with TRBD1 matching 7 bases. V was pared by 5 bases and J by 6 bases, with 10 bases of the junction left unmatched. CDR3 size: 15 residues. The CDR3 nucleotides read TGTGCCAGCAGTACTACGGACAGGTGGGGTCAGCCCCAGCATTTT. Encoded protein: CASSTTDRWGQPQHF.

This clonotype was recorded a few times. The V gene is TRBV13, the J gene TRBJ1-6, with D maybe TRBD1 (6 bases). This CDR3 contains 16 residues. With 5 bases removed from V and 4 bases from J, the gap between germline ends came to 15 bases. The germline V gene has CDR1 PRHDT and CDR2 FYEKMQ (reference sequence). CDR3 protein: CASSRNPGAYNSPLHF. The CDR3 bases are TGTGCCAGCAGCCGAAACCCGGGGGCTTATAATTCACCCCTCCACTTT. The entire variable domain, with the rest obtained from reference TRBV13 and TRBJ1-6, is as follows: AAGVIQSPRHLIKEKRETATLKCYPIPRHDTVYWYQQGPGQDPQFLISFYEKMQSDKGSIPDRFSAQQFSDYHSELNMSSLELGDSALYFCASSRNPGAYNSPLHFGNGTRLTVT.